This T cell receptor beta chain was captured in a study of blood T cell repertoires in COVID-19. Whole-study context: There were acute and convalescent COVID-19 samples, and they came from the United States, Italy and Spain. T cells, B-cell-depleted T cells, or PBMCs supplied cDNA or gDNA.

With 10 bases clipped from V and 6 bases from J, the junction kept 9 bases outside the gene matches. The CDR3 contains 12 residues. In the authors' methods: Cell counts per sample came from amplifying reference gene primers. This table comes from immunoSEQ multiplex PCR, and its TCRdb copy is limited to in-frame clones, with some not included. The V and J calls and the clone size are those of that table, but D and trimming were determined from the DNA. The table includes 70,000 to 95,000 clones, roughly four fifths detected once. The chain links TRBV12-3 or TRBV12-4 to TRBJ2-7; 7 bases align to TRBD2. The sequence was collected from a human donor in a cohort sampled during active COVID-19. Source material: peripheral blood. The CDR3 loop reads CATGGIAGEQYF. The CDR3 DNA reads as TGTGCCACTGGGGGTATAGCGGGCGAGCAGTACTTC.